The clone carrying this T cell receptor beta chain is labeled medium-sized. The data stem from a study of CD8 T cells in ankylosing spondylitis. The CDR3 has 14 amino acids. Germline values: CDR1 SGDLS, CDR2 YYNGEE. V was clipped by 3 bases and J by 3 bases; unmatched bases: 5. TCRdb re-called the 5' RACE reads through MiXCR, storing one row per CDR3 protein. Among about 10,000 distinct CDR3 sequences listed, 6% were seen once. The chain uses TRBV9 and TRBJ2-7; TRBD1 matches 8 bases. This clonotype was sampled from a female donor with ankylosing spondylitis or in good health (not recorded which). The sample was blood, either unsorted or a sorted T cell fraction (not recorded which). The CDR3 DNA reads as TGTGCCAGCAGCGCCGGACAGGGCTTCTACGAGCAGTACTTC. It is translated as CASSAGQGFYEQYF.